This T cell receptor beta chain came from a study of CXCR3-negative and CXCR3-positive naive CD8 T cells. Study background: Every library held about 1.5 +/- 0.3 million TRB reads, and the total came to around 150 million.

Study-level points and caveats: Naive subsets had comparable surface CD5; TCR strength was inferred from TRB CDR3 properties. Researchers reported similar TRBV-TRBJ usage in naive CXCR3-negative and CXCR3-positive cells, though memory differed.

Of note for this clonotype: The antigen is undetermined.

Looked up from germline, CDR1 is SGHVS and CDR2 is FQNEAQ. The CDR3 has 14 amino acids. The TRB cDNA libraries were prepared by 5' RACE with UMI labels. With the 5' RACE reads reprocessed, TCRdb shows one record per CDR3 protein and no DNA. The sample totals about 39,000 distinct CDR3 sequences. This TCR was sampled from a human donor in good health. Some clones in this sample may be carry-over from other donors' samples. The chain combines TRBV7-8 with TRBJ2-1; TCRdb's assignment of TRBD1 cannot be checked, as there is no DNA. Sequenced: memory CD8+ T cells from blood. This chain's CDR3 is CATQDRASYNEQFF.